Listed below are T cell receptor beta chains from one sample, sequenced in a study of T cell responses to AZD1222 COVID-19 vaccine. Clones were read by immunoSEQ multiplex PCR, and TCRdb kept only the in-frame ones, dropping some. The sample contains about 140,000 clones, more than 90% of which appear only once. The sample was peripheral blood, taken on day 0 of AZD1222 vaccination. These receptors were taken from an adult in good health. CDR3s include the opening cysteine and the closing phenylalanine or tryptophan. D genes are given only for firm matches. Clone size is given for some rows only: seen once, a few or many times, or a class if the clone is expanded.

v_call	j_call	d_call	clone_size	cdr3_aa	cdr3_nt
TRBV11-3	TRBJ2-3	TRBD2	once	CASSLLAGGGDTQYF	TGTGCCAGCAGCCTCTTGGCGGGAGGAGGGGATACGCAGTATTTT
TRBV15	TRBJ2-1	-	once	CATSRDQGTQGGNEQFF	TGTGCCACCAGCAGAGATCAGGGGACACAGGGAGGTAATGAGCAGTTCTTC
TRBV24-1	TRBJ1-1	-	-	CATRAWGAAEAFF	TGTGCCACCAGGGCCTGGGGAGCGGCTGAAGCTTTCTTT
TRBV28	TRBJ2-2	-	-	CASSLFSTAGGELFF	TGTGCCAGCAGTTTATTTAGTACGGCGGGGGGGGAGCTGTTTTTT
TRBV27	TRBJ2-7	TRBD1	-	CASRRDRGYGYEQYF	TGTGCCAGCAGGAGGGACAGGGGATATGGTTACGAGCAGTACTTC
TRBV5-6	TRBJ1-1	TRBD1	-	CASSLRTGGRAFF	TGTGCCAGCAGCCTAAGGACAGGGGGCCGAGCTTTCTTT
TRBV4-1	TRBJ2-7	-	-	CASSQVSGQIRYEQYF	TGCGCCAGCAGCCAAGTCTCAGGACAGATCAGATACGAGCAGTACTTC
TRBV5-4	TRBJ2-7	-	-	CASSLAREQYF	TGTGCCAGCAGCTTGGCTAGGGAGCAGTACTTC
TRBV20-1	TRBJ1-1	-	-	CSASRAHLRMNTEAFF	TGCAGTGCTAGTCGGGCCCACCTAAGAATGAACACTGAAGCTTTCTTT
TRBV5-5	TRBJ2-7	-	-	CASSRMRGVDYEQYF	TGTGCCAGCAGCCGAATGCGGGGAGTAGACTACGAGCAGTACTTC
TRBV12-3/TRBV12-4	TRBJ1-2	-	-	CASSFRQWGYTF	TGTGCCAGCAGTTTTCGACAGTGGGGCTACACCTTC
TRBV5-1	TRBJ1-2	-	-	CASSLGLGTPDTF	TGCGCCAGCAGCTTGGGACTAGGGACCCCAGACACCTTC
TRBV12-2	TRBJ1-5	-	-	CASRLVPLGTDSNQPQHF	TGTGCAAGTCGCTTAGTACCCCTCGGGACAGATAGCAATCAGCCCCAGCATTTT
TRBV7-9	TRBJ2-1	TRBD1	-	CASSFTGGNEQFF	TGTGCCAGCAGCTTTACAGGGGGCAATGAGCAGTTCTTC
TRBV28	TRBJ2-4	TRBD2	once	CASSPFRGGRNIQYF	TGTGCCAGCAGTCCCTTCCGGGGCGGGAGAAACATTCAGTACTTC
TRBV29-1	TRBJ1-1	-	-	CSVEPLEDRTEAFF	TGCAGCGTTGAACCTCTCGAGGACCGGACTGAAGCTTTCTTT
TRBV12-5	TRBJ2-7	-	-	CASGLNPGTYGEQYF	TGTGCTAGTGGTTTAAATCCCGGGACATATGGCGAGCAGTACTTC
TRBV2	TRBJ2-7	-	-	CASCPGGGIIAYEQYF	TGTGCCAGCTGCCCTGGAGGGGGAATTATAGCCTACGAGCAGTACTTC
TRBV4-1	TRBJ2-5	-	once	CASSQESRPGAPSTQYF	TGCGCCAGCAGCCAAGAGAGCAGGCCGGGGGCTCCCTCTACCCAGTACTTC
TRBV19	TRBJ2-7	TRBD1	once	CASTPRDRGPYEQYF	TGTGCCAGTACCCCAAGAGACAGGGGCCCCTACGAGCAGTACTTC
TRBV28	TRBJ2-7	TRBD1	-	CARGETGPSSYEQYF	TGTGCCAGAGGGGAGACAGGGCCTAGCTCCTACGAGCAGTACTTC
TRBV6-2/TRBV6-3	TRBJ2-1	TRBD2	-	CASSYSTPGGLAYNEQFF	TGTGCCAGCAGTTACTCAACACCGGGGGGGCTTGCCTACAATGAGCAGTTCTTC
TRBV7-2	TRBJ2-3	-	-	CASSFRRGGDTQYF	TGTGCCAGCAGCTTTCGCAGGGGAGGAGATACGCAGTATTTT
TRBV13	TRBJ1-2	-	-	CASSLERTGYTF	TGTGCCAGCAGCTTAGAAAGGACAGGCTACACCTTC
TRBV28	TRBJ2-4	-	-	CASGSAGFIQYF	TGTGCCAGCGGCTCCGCCGGGTTCATTCAGTACTTC
TRBV28	TRBJ1-1	TRBD1	-	CASSIQGAVGTEAFF	TGTGCCAGCAGTATACAGGGGGCTGTGGGGACTGAAGCTTTCTTT